These 14 T cell receptor beta chains were sequenced from one sample in a study of response to subunit inactivated influenza vaccine. From the RT-PCR reads, TCRdb called clonotypes with MiXCR, one entry per CDR3 protein. This sample has approximately 730,000 distinct CDR3 sequences, with about 14% found just once. This specimen was PBMCs from blood, taken roughly 2 weeks before vaccination. The receptors were gathered from a man aged 50 to 60 who received an inactivated influenza vaccine.

This clonotype came up a few times. The genes are TRBV7-2 and TRBJ1-2; 8 bases fit TRBD1. The V gene's germline CDR1 is SGHTA and CDR2 FQGNSA. This CDR3 is built from 13 residues. V shed 8 bases and J 6 bases; nucleotides not matched to a gene: 8. The CDR3 loop reads CASEGQARDGYTF. The CDR3 DNA follows: TGTGCCAGCGAGGGACAGGCGAGGGATGGCTACACCTTC.

The V call is TRBV12-3 or TRBV12-4, the J call TRBJ2-5; a possible D gene is TRBD2 (6 bases). V lost 7 bases and J 4 bases, leaving 13 bases between the germline ends. The CDR3 contains 13 residues. The CDR3 DNA follows: TGTGCCAGCACTTGGGGAGGTACAGAGACCCAGTACTTC. It yields the protein CASTWGGTETQYF.

The table lists this clonotype with a count of one. The chain carries TRBV9 and TRBJ2-1, with unresolved D. Looked up from germline, CDR1 is SGDLS and CDR2 is YYNGEE. Trimming removed 3 bases from V and 6 bases from J, with 4 bases in between. CDR3 length equals 11 residues. The CDR3, as DNA: TGTGCCAGCAGCGGAACCAATGAGCAGTTCTTC. This encodes CASSGTNEQFF. The full variable domain, completed using reference TRBV9 and TRBJ2-1, is DSGVTQTPKHLITATGQRVTLRCSPRSGDLSVYWYQQSLDQGLQFLIQYYNGEERAKGNILERFSAQQFPDLHSELNLSSLELGDSALYFCASSGTNEQFFGPGTRLTVL.

This chain links TRBV4-3 with TRBJ1-4; 7 positions match TRBD1. There are 18 residues in the CDR3. Germline-derived CDR1 and CDR2 are LGHNA and YSLEER. Trimming at V came to 3 bases and at J to 0 bases, leaving 10 bases not matched to a gene. The CDR3 sequence is CASSHRPQGVATNEKLFF. CDR3 coding DNA: TGCGCCAGCAGCCACCGACCCCAGGGGGTCGCAACTAATGAAAAACTGTTTTTT.

The genes are TRBV5-6 and TRBJ2-4; 9 bases are shared with TRBD2. Trimming took 0 bases from V and 0 from J; bases not matched to a gene: 10. This CDR3 has 19 residues. Germline-derived CDR1 and CDR2 are SGHDT and YYEEEE. The CDR3 nucleotides are TGTGCCAGCAGCTTGGCCGCAGTAGCGGGAGAACTAGCCAAAAACATTCAGTACTTC. Encoded protein: CASSLAAVAGELAKNIQYF.

The chain recombines TRBV20-1 with TRBJ2-1; possibly TRBD2 for D (5 bases). The CDR3 totals 12 residues. Per the germline V gene, CDR1 is DFQATT and CDR2 is SNEGSKA (reference sequence). V lost 6 bases to trimming and J lost 5 bases, with 11 bases between them. The CDR3 here is CSAEGNHNEQFF. The CDR3 nucleotides are TGCAGTGCAGAGGGCAATCACAATGAGCAGTTCTTC.

The chain links TRBV2 to TRBJ2-3; weak D call: TRBD1 (7 bases). V shed 4 bases and J shed 3 bases, with 14 bases lying between them. The CDR3 loop spans 15 amino acids. Germline lookup yields CDR1 SNHLY and CDR2 FYNNEI. CDR3 sequence: CASSAQGGRTDTQYF. As DNA, the CDR3 is TGTGCCAGCAGTGCGCAGGGGGGTAGGACAGATACGCAGTATTTT.

The chain joins TRBV10-3 to TRBJ2-1; 12 bases agree with TRBD2. Trimming at V came to 6 bases and at J to 5 bases, leaving 5 bases not matched to a gene. Germline CDR1 and CDR2: ENHRY and SYGVKD. The CDR3 sequence is 15 residues long. Here the CDR3 reads CAISRGLAGNNEQFF. The CDR3 nucleotides are TGTGCCATCAGCCGGGGACTAGCGGGTAACAATGAGCAGTTCTTC.

This clonotype was counted at least ten times. This chain links TRBV28 with TRBJ1-5; unclear D gene. Germline V lookup: CDR1 MDHEN, CDR2 SYDVKM. V shed 6 bases and J shed 3 bases, with 15 bases lying between them. CDR3 size: 15 residues. This CDR3 is CASSLIPNSNQPQHF. CDR3 coding DNA: TGTGCCAGCAGCCTGATACCCAACTCCAATCAGCCCCAGCATTTT.

The V gene is TRBV5-1, the J gene TRBJ2-2; 9 nucleotides match TRBD2. The CDR3 consists of 17 residues. The germline V gene encodes CDR1 SGHRS and CDR2 YFSETQ. V dropped 3 bases and J dropped 0; count of bases not matched to a gene: 6. CDR3 residues: CASSSGLAGPNTGELFF. The CDR3 DNA reads TGCGCCAGCAGCTCGGGGCTAGCGGGACCGAACACCGGGGAGCTGTTTTTT.

V gene TRBV20-1 combines with J gene TRBJ2-7; 10 nucleotides line up with TRBD2. CDR3 length: 14 residues. J was trimmed by 6 bases and V by 5 bases; bases with no gene match: 10. From germline, CDR1 is DFQATT and CDR2 SNEGSKA (reference sequence). The CDR3 sequence is CSARRAGGPGEQYF. The DNA of the CDR3 is TGCAGTGCTCGTCGAGCGGGAGGGCCGGGCGAGCAGTACTTC.

In its sample, this clonotype was seen a few times. The chain couples TRBV11-2 to TRBJ2-1, with TRBD2 identical over 11 bases. V shed 5 bases and J 9 bases; nucleotides not matched to a gene: 9. Per the germline V gene, CDR1 is SGHAT and CDR2 is FQNNGV. The CDR3 has 15 amino acids. The CDR3 loop reads CASSLRRTSGFEQFF. The DNA of the CDR3 is TGTGCCAGCAGCCTTAGACGGACTAGCGGGTTTGAGCAGTTCTTC. The full variable domain, in which reference TRBV11-2 and TRBJ2-1 provide the parts outside the CDR3, is EAGVAQSPRYKIIEKRQSVAFWCNPISGHATLYWYQQILGQGPKLLIQFQNNGVVDDSQLPKDRFSAERLKGVDSTLKIQPAKLEDSAVYLCASSLRRTSGFEQFFGPGTRLTVL.

This clonotype occurred a few times. J is TRBJ2-4 and V is TRBV20-1; 13 bases agree with TRBD2. V gave up 4 bases and J gave up 6 bases; unmatched junction bases: 6. Germline CDR1 and CDR2: DFQATT and SNEGSKA (reference sequence). This CDR3 has 15 amino acids. The CDR3 sequence: CSATGLAGTGNIQYF. The CDR3, as DNA: TGCAGTGCTACGGGACTAGCGGGAACTGGAAACATTCAGTACTTC.

This clonotype appeared many times. The chain couples TRBV12-3 or TRBV12-4 to TRBJ2-5; D is possibly TRBD1 (6 bases). The CDR3 totals 15 residues. The V and J ends lost 3 bases and 1 base respectively, with 12 bases between them. CDR3 loop: CASSLSGGGQETQYF. The DNA for the CDR3 is TGTGCCAGCAGTTTGAGTGGGGGCGGCCAAGAGACCCAGTACTTC.